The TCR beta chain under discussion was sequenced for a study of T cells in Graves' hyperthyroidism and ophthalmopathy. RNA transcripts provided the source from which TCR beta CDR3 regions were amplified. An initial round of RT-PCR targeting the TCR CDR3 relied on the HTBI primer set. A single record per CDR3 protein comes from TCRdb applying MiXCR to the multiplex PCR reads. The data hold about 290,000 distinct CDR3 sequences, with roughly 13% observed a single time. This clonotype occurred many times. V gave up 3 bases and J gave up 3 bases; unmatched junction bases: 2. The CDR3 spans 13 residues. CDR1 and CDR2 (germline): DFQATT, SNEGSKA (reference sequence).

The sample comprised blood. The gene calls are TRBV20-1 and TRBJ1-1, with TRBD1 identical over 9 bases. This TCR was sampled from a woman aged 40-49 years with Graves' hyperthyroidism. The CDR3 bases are TGCAGTGCTAGGACAGGGGGGGACACTGAAGCTTTCTTT. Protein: CSARTGGDTEAFF.